This TCR beta chain emerged from a study of shared clonotypes between healthy human individuals. Study information: Donors consisted of two women and three men between 18 and 49.

This clone showed up just a few times. The data were produced by immunoSEQ multiplex PCR, yet TCRdb's version contains in-frame clones alone and is incomplete. The table has approximately 2.5 million clones, roughly nine tenths seen once. Naive CD45RA+ and memory CD45RA-negative subsets were split from CD4+ cells. Sequencing was done on a sample of naive CD4+ T cells sorted from blood. Subset indicated: CD45RA+ positively selected. The source is a man in his late teens or twenties in good health.

CDR3 bases: TGTGCCAGCAGCTTAGCAGCGAATCAGCCCCAGCATTTT. Translated: CASSLAANQPQHF. The chain has TRBV7-9 and TRBJ1-5, with no clear D. The CDR3 covers 13 residues. Germline-derived CDR1 and CDR2 are SEHNR and FQNEAQ (reference sequence). V shed 0 bases and J shed 4 bases, with 4 bases lying between them.